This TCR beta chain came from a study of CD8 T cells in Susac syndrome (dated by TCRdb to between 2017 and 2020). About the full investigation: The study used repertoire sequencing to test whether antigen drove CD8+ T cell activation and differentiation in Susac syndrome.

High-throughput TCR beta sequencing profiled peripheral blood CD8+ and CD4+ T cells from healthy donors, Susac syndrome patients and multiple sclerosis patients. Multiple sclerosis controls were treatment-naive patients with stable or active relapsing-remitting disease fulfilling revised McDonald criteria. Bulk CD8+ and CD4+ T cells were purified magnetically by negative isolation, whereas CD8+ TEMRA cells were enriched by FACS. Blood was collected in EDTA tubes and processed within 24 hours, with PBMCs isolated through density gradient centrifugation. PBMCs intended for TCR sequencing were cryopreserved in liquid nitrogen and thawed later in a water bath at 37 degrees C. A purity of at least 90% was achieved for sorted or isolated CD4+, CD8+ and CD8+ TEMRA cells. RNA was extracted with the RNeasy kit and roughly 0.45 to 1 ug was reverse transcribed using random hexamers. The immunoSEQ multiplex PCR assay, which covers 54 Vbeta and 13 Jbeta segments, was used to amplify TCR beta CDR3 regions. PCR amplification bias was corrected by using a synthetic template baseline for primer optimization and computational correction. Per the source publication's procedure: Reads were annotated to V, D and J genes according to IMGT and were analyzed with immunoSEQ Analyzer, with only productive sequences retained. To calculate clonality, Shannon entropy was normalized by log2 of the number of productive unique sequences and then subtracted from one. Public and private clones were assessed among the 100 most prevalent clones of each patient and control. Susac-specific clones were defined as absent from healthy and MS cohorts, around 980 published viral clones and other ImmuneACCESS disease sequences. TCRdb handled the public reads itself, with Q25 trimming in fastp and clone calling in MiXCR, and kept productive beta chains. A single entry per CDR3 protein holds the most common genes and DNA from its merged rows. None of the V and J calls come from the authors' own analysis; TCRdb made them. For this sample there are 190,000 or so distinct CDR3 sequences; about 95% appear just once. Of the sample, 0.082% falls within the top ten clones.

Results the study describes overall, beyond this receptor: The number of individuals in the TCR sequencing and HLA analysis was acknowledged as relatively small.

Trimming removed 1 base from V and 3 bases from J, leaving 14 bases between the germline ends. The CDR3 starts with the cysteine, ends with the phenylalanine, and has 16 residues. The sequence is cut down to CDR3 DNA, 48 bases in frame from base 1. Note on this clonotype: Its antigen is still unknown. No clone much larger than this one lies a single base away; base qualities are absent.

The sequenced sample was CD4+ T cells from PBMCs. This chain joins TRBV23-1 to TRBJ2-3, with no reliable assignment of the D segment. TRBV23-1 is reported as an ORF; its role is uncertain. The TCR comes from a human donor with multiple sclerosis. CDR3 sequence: CASSQYLPTPTDTQYF. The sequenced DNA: TGCGCCAGCAGTCAATACTTACCGACCCCAACAGATACGCAGTATTTT.